The 15 T cell receptor beta chains reported below all come from one sample, sequenced in a study of regulatory T cells in long-lasting Graves disease. The time point denotes: persistent/refractory GD, antithyroid drugs over 5 years with positive TRAb. After RNA was extracted from PBMCs, the TCR library was made from it. Assembly of TCR beta libraries relied on iRepertoire HTBI primers together with Arm-PCR of CDR3 regions. TCRdb reprocessed the multiplex PCR reads with MiXCR, giving one entry per CDR3 protein. The sample has over 350,000 distinct CDR3 sequences; more than 20% are singletons. Material: peripheral blood mononuclear cells (PBMCs), obtained when the disease was refractory, from a patient treated with antithyroid drugs. These receptors were obtained from a female donor with Graves disease.

Many counts were recorded for this clonotype. The chain couples TRBV20-1 to TRBJ2-5; D unresolved. Trimming stripped 4 bases from V and 4 bases from J, with 10 bases between. CDR1 and CDR2 (germline): DFQATT, SNEGSKA (reference sequence). The CDR3 runs 12 residues. In nucleotides, the CDR3 is TGCAGTGCTATCGAGCCGCCAGAGACCCAGTACTTC. Its protein is CSAIEPPETQYF.

This clonotype was seen at least ten times. The V and J genes are TRBV20-1 and TRBJ2-7; 10 bases match TRBD1. This CDR3 comprises 15 residues. Germline V gene data show CDR1 as DFQATT and CDR2 as SNEGSKA (reference sequence). Unmatched junction bases numbered 12, after V lost 5 bases and J lost 5 bases. As DNA, the CDR3 is TGCAGTGCTTCCCGTGTGGGACAGGGGAAGAACGAGCAGTACTTC. It yields the protein CSASRVGQGKNEQYF.

Ten or more counts support this clonotype. The genes are TRBV28 and TRBJ2-7; no reliable D call. Trimming removed 1 base from V and 0 bases from J, with 10 bases in between. CDR3 length equals 15 residues. Germline V gene lookup returns CDR1 MDHEN and CDR2 SYDVKM. CDR3: CASSLSGVSSYEQYF. The CDR3, as DNA: TGTGCCAGCAGTTTATCTGGGGTCTCCTCCTACGAGCAGTACTTC.

The table lists this clonotype with many counts. The chain recombines TRBV9 with TRBJ1-4; no firm D call. The CDR3 extends over 15 amino acids. Germline CDR1 SGDLS, CDR2 YYNGEE. Deletions cut 0 bases from V and 0 bases from J, with 6 bases between. CDR3: CASSVEGSTNEKLFF. As DNA, the CDR3 is TGTGCCAGCAGCGTAGAGGGTTCAACTAATGAAAAACTGTTTTTT.

This clonotype was found many times. The rearrangement joins TRBV6-2 or TRBV6-3 to TRBJ2-7; D call uncertain. CDR1 MNHEY and CDR2 SVGEGT come from the germline V gene. The V and J ends lost 0 bases and 8 bases respectively, with 11 bases between them. The CDR3 covers 13 residues. DNA of the CDR3: TGTGCCAGCAGTTACTCCTCTCTCTATCAGCAGTACTTC. Protein sequence: CASSYSSLYQQYF.

This clonotype was seen only a few times. The rearrangement links TRBV9 to TRBJ1-1; 7 positions agree with TRBD1. The CDR3 contains 15 residues. V shed 0 bases, J shed 5 bases, and the junction held 7 bases outside the gene matches. The germline gives CDR1 SGDLS, CDR2 YYNGEE. DNA for the CDR3: TGTGCCAGCAGCGTAGAGGGGCAGGGGGGTACTGAAGCTTTCTTT. Its translation: CASSVEGQGGTEAFF. The whole variable domain, filled in from reference TRBV9 and TRBJ1-1, reads DSGVTQTPKHLITATGQRVTLRCSPRSGDLSVYWYQQSLDQGLQFLIQYYNGEERAKGNILERFSAQQFPDLHSELNLSSLELGDSALYFCASSVEGQGGTEAFFGQGTRLTVV.

This clonotype occurred a few times. CDR3 protein: CSARGWDTSYEQYF. In DNA form, the CDR3 reads TGCAGTGCTAGAGGGTGGGACACCTCCTACGAGCAGTACTTC. The chain employs TRBV20-1 and TRBJ2-7, with TRBD1 as a possible D gene (6 bases). The CDR3 is 14 amino acids. Germline loops: CDR1 DFQATT, CDR2 SNEGSKA (reference sequence). Trimming stripped 1 base from V and 0 bases from J, with 10 bases between.

This clonotype was picked up many times. The rearrangement links TRBV18 to TRBJ2-5, with D uncertain. Per the germline V gene, CDR1 is KGHSH and CDR2 is LQKENI. The CDR3 covers 12 residues. V was shortened by 3 bases and J by 1 base, with 3 bases between the two germline ends. CDR3 amino acids: CASSPPQETQYF. CDR3 nucleotides: TGTGCCAGCTCACCCCCCCAAGAGACCCAGTACTTC.

This clonotype was counted a few times. CDR3 in amino acids: CASRDGTVTEAFF. The CDR3 DNA follows: TGTGCCAGCAGGGATGGGACAGTTACTGAAGCTTTCTTT. The V call is TRBV6-1, the J call TRBJ1-1, with TRBD1 matching over 7 bases. V shed 6 bases and J 5 bases; nucleotides not matched to a gene: 6. The CDR3 loop spans 13 amino acids. Germline V lookup: CDR1 MNHNS, CDR2 SASEGT.

The rearrangement joins TRBV12-3 or TRBV12-4 to TRBJ2-3; D is unclear. The CDR3 sequence is 14 residues long. V lost 6 bases to trimming and J lost 2 bases, with 12 bases between them. The CDR3: CASSPLRVTDTQYF. The DNA for the CDR3 is TGTGCCAGCAGCCCGCTTCGGGTCACAGATACGCAGTATTTT.

Here the CDR3 reads CASSQDSSSGRKYF. The DNA of the CDR3 is TGCGCCAGCAGCCAAGACAGTTCTAGCGGGAGAAAGTACTTC. The chain has TRBV4-1 and TRBJ2-7, with 10 positions matching TRBD2. The CDR3 extends over 14 amino acids. In germline, CDR1 is MGHRA, CDR2 YSYEKL. The J segment lost 11 bases and the V segment lost 0 bases, leaving 7 bases of the junction unmatched.

V and J are TRBV2 and TRBJ2-2; D is unresolved. The V end was cut by 4 bases, the J end by 1 base, with 16 bases between. The CDR3 extends over 17 amino acids. CDR1 is SNHLY and CDR2 is FYNNEI in the germline V gene. Here the CDR3 reads CASSGPKETVNTGELFF. For the CDR3, the DNA is TGTGCCAGCAGTGGTCCAAAAGAGACTGTGAACACCGGGGAGCTGTTTTTT.

This clonotype was observed many times. V is TRBV15 and J is TRBJ1-5, with 9 bases matching TRBD1. This CDR3 spans 13 amino acids. The germline V gene has CDR1 LNHNV and CDR2 YYDKDF (reference sequence). Losses at the gene ends were 5 bases for V and 4 bases for J; bases not matched to a gene: 0. The CDR3 region is CATSGQGNQPQHF. The CDR3 DNA is TGTGCCACCAGCGGACAGGGGAATCAGCCCCAGCATTTT.

The V and J genes are TRBV19 and TRBJ2-7; perhaps TRBD2 as D (6 bases). The CDR3 totals 13 residues. V lost 8 bases to trimming and J lost 6 bases, with 17 bases between them. Germline assignment: CDR1 LNHDA and CDR2 SQIVND (reference sequence). In DNA form, the CDR3 reads TGTGCCAGTGCTGACCGGGGGACCCGCGAGCAGTACTTC. It codes for CASADRGTREQYF.

This clonotype was seen more than once but under ten times. A much larger clonotype is one base distant, so this may be a read error. The genes are TRBV7-8 and TRBJ1-1; D perhaps matches TRBD1 (6 bases). Trimming cost V 6 bases and J 3 bases, with 8 bases left between them. The CDR3 loop spans 12 amino acids. Germline lookup yields CDR1 SGHVS and CDR2 FQNEAQ. DNA of the CDR3: TGTGCCAGCAGGGGGGGCGACACTGAAGCTTTCTTT. Translating it yields CASRGGDTEAFF.